A single sample gave rise to the 15 T cell receptor beta chains below, sequenced in a study of cytomegalovirus exposure and HLA in healthy donors. The study ran its PCR with 60 Vbeta and 13 Jbeta primers. Profiling relied on immunoSEQ multiplex PCR, and the TCRdb table lists in-frame clones only, not all of them. The sample's table shows tens of thousands of clones. The sample taken for sequencing was PBMCs. The receptors were sampled from a woman aged 55 to 70 in good health and CMV-seronegative.

The gene calls are TRBV7-6 and TRBJ2-2; the D gene is possibly TRBD1 (6 bases). CDR1 SGHVS and CDR2 FNYEAQ come from the germline V gene. V was trimmed by 3 bases and J by 4 bases, leaving 15 bases between them. The CDR3 sequence is 16 residues long. The CDR3 nucleotides read TGTGCCAGCAGCTTGCAGGGGCCATACCCCACCGGGGAGCTGTTTTTT. Translated: CASSLQGPYPTGELFF.

CDR3 sequence reads: CASSLETQYF. The CDR3 DNA follows: TGTGCCAGCAGCTTAGAGACCCAGTACTTC. The chain joins TRBV28 to TRBJ2-5; D is undetermined. CDR3 length equals 10 residues. V lost 6 bases and J 4 bases, leaving 3 bases between the germline ends. The germline gives CDR1 MDHEN, CDR2 SYDVKM. Combining the CDR3 with reference TRBV28 and TRBJ2-5 gives the whole variable domain DVKVTQSSRYLVKRTGEKVFLECVQDMDHENMFWYRQDPGLGLRLIYFSYDVKMKEKGDIPEGYSVSREKKERFSLILESASTNQTSMYLCASSLETQYFGPGTRLLVL.

V usage is TRBV4-3 and J usage is TRBJ2-3; 8 bases map to TRBD1. The J segment lost 3 bases and the V segment lost 7 bases, leaving 9 bases of the junction unmatched. The germline V gene has CDR1 LGHNA and CDR2 YSLEER. There are 15 residues in the CDR3. CDR3 coding DNA: TGCGCCAGCATGGGACAGGTTTTGGGGACAGATACGCAGTATTTT. The encoded protein is CASMGQVLGTDTQYF.

The chain combines TRBV4-3 with TRBJ2-1; 8 bases are a match to TRBD2. Germline V gene data show CDR1 as LGHNA and CDR2 as YSLEER. The CDR3 runs to 14 residues. J lost 8 bases, V lost 1 base, and 4 bases had no gene match. For the CDR3, the DNA is TGCGCCAGCAGCCAAGCCCGACTAGCGCATGAGCAGTTCTTC. Translation: CASSQARLAHEQFF.

The chain carries TRBV6-5 and TRBJ1-3, with unresolved D. V dropped 0 bases and J dropped 2 bases, with 11 bases sitting between them. The CDR3 runs to 16 residues. Germline-derived CDR1 and CDR2 are MNHEY and SVGAGI. CDR3 protein: CASSYSSISTGNTIYF. Written as DNA, the CDR3 is TGTGCCAGCAGTTACTCAAGCATTTCAACTGGAAACACCATATATTTT.

Concerning this clone itself: Other nucleotide sequences from this sample produce the same CDR3. The chain is built from TRBV7-9 and TRBJ2-3; D uncertain. This CDR3 comprises 11 residues. Trimming pared 2 bases from V and 6 bases from J, leaving 3 bases between. The germline CDR1 and CDR2 sequences are SEHNR and FQNEAQ (reference sequence). The CDR3 is CASSLTDTQYF. CDR3 sequence (DNA): TGTGCCAGCAGCTTAACTGATACGCAGTATTTT.

The V call is TRBV27, the J call TRBJ2-7; 13 bases are shared with TRBD2. V was clipped by 3 bases and J by 0 bases; unmatched bases: 14. This CDR3 has 20 amino acids. CDR1 MNHEY and CDR2 SMNVEV come from the germline V gene (reference sequence). The CDR3 loop is CASSFRRLAGGNYDSYEQYF. The CDR3 nucleotides are TGTGCCAGCAGTTTCCGAAGACTAGCGGGAGGAAACTATGACTCCTACGAGCAGTACTTC.

The chain has TRBV19 and TRBJ1-5; D gene uncertain. Trimming pared 5 bases from V and 0 bases from J, leaving 11 bases between. Looked up from germline, CDR1 is LNHDA and CDR2 is SQIVND (reference sequence). The CDR3 covers 15 residues. CDR3 in amino acids: CASSSHSSSNQPQHF. CDR3 DNA: TGTGCCAGTAGTTCCCATTCCAGTAGCAATCAGCCCCAGCATTTT.

The chain employs TRBV5-1 and TRBJ2-3; D remains unclear. Germline CDR1 SGHRS, CDR2 YFSETQ. The CDR3 extends over 12 amino acids. Between the trimmed V and J ends, which lost 4 bases and 7 bases, there was a span of 10 bases. The CDR3 bases are TGCGCCAGCAGCCAACAGCTGTATACGCAGTATTTT. Translation gives CASSQQLYTQYF. The variable domain in full, completed from reference TRBV5-1 and TRBJ2-3, reads KAGVTQTPRYLIKTRGQQVTLSCSPISGHRSVSWYQQTPGQGLQFLFEYFSETQRNKGNFPGRFSGRQFSNSRSEMNVSTLELGDSALYLCASSQQLYTQYFGPGTRLTVL.

As DNA, the CDR3 is TGTGCCAGCAGTTTGGTACAGCCTCTGAACACTGAAGCTTTCTTT. Protein product: CASSLVQPLNTEAFF. The chain joins TRBV28 to TRBJ1-1; D gene ambiguous. V was shortened by 3 bases and J by 0 bases, with 11 bases between the two germline ends. The CDR3 is 15 residues long. Looked up from germline, CDR1 is MDHEN and CDR2 is SYDVKM.

CDR3 nucleotide sequence: TGCGCCAGCAGCTCCGGACGGACAAAGAACACTGAAGCTTTCTTT. Its translation is CASSSGRTKNTEAFF. The chain recombines TRBV5-1 with TRBJ1-1; D might be TRBD1 (5 bases). V was trimmed by 3 bases and J by 1 base, leaving 13 bases between them. The CDR3 consists of 15 residues. Germline V gene sequence: CDR1 SGHRS, CDR2 YFSETQ.

CDR3 in amino acids: CASPHPGQLNTEAFF. For the CDR3, the DNA is TGCGCCAGCCCTCATCCGGGACAGCTGAACACTGAAGCTTTCTTT. The V and J genes are TRBV23-1 and TRBJ1-1; 7 bases are shared with TRBD1. TRBV23-1 is an ORF, and what it does is uncertain. The CDR3 is 15 amino acids. V lost 8 bases and J lost 0; bases outside the gene matches: 9.

As to this clone: Its ends do not fully match the called genes, so a read error is possible. The chain recombines TRBV12-5 with TRBJ1-1, with D perhaps matching TRBD1 (5 bases). The CDR3 sequence is 14 residues long. Germline V gives CDR1 LGHNT, CDR2 FRNRAP. The CDR3 region is CASARLQGYTEALF. In DNA form, the CDR3 reads TGTGCTAGTGCCAGACTTCAGGGATACACTGAAGCTCTCTTT.

This chain uses TRBV4-1 with TRBJ2-5, with TRBD2 identical over 13 bases. The CDR3 extends over 19 amino acids. The V and J ends lost 4 bases and 2 bases, in that order; junction bases with no gene match: 13. Germline V gene sequence: CDR1 MGHRA, CDR2 YSYEKL. In DNA form, the CDR3 reads TGCGCCAGCAGCCTAGCCCGTCCCGGGACTAGCGGGGAACAAGAGACCCAGTACTTC. It translates to CASSLARPGTSGEQETQYF.

The chain carries TRBV4-1 and TRBJ1-4; D not certain. V was pared by 1 base and J by 3 bases, with 15 bases between. This CDR3 region has 17 residues. The V gene's germline CDR1 is MGHRA and CDR2 YSYEKL. The CDR3, as DNA: TGCGCCAGCAGCCAAGCCGGGATTAATAACGCTAATGAAAAACTGTTTTTT. Translating it yields CASSQAGINNANEKLFF.